The 16 T cell receptor beta chains in this list originate from one sample, sequenced in a study of blood T cells in healthy people across ages. The second PCR ran about 6 to 12 cycles with a sample-barcoded 5' primer and J-beta primers. TCRdb called the 5' RACE reads again in MiXCR, with one record for every CDR3 protein. Altogether about 1.4 million distinct CDR3 sequences are present, around 55% being singletons, with the ten largest covering roughly 7%. Sequencing was carried out using blood. The receptors come from a man between 18 and 35 years old in good health.

The CDR3 DNA is TGTGCCAGCAGCTTAGCGGTGCGGGGGCACGAGCAGTACTTC. Translation gives CASSLAVRGHEQYF. This sequence joins TRBV7-2 and TRBJ2-5; maybe TRBD2 (7 bases). The DNA matches TRBJ2-7 better at its end, which makes the J call doubtful. Per germline, CDR1 SGHTA and CDR2 FQGNSA. The length of the CDR3 is 14 residues.

The gene calls are TRBV4-1 and TRBJ2-1; no definite D call. Trimming shortened V by 0 bases and J by 0 bases, and 12 bases separated the two germline ends. The CDR3 is made up of 17 amino acids. CDR1 and CDR2 from the germline V gene are MGHRA and YSYEKL. The CDR3 DNA is TGCGCCAGCAGCCAAGAGTTGATTGGGGTCTCCTACAATGAGCAGTTCTTC. It yields the protein CASSQELIGVSYNEQFF.

V usage is TRBV29-1 and J usage is TRBJ1-2, with D possibly being TRBD1 (5 bases). Trimming cost V 1 base and J 7 bases, with 10 bases left between them. Germline values: CDR1 SQVTM, CDR2 ANQGSEA. This CDR3 comprises 12 residues. The CDR3 sequence is CSVEGGVGGYTF. The DNA for the CDR3 is TGCAGCGTTGAAGGAGGGGTGGGTGGCTACACCTTC.

The CDR3 coding sequence is TGTGCCATCAGCTCGGGGGGATCCTACGAGCAGTACTTC. As protein: CAISSGGSYEQYF. This rearrangement joins TRBV6-2 or TRBV6-3 to TRBJ2-7; TRBD2 aligns across 7 bases. This CDR3 spans 13 amino acids. J was trimmed by 1 base and V by 10 bases; bases with no gene match: 7. Germline assignment: CDR1 MNHEY and CDR2 SVGEGT.

This clonotype occurred once. J is TRBJ2-1 and V is TRBV7-9; tentative D call: TRBD2 (5 bases). Germline V lookup: CDR1 SEHNR, CDR2 FQNEAQ (reference sequence). With 3 bases removed from V and 6 bases from J, the gap between germline ends came to 12 bases. This CDR3 spans 14 amino acids. CDR3 protein: CASSFSAASNEQFF. DNA of the CDR3: TGTGCCAGCAGCTTTAGCGCGGCTAGCAATGAGCAGTTCTTC.

This rearrangement joins TRBV12-3 or TRBV12-4 to TRBJ1-5, with no clear D. Trimming removed 0 bases from V and 5 bases from J, with 8 bases in between. The CDR3 extends over 14 amino acids. In nucleotides, the CDR3 is TGTGCCAGCAGTTTAGCGTTGCCAGATCAGCCCCAGCATTTT. Protein: CASSLALPDQPQHF.

The gene calls are TRBV28 and TRBJ2-7, with 7 bases aligning to TRBD1. This CDR3 spans 13 amino acids. The trim removed 10 bases at V and 3 bases at J, leaving 9 bases unmatched. Germline CDR1 MDHEN, CDR2 SYDVKM. DNA for the CDR3: TGTGCCACCATCCCCGGGACAGACTACGAGCAGTACTTC. Translating gives CATIPGTDYEQYF.

This chain links TRBV27 with TRBJ2-4, with 7 nucleotides matching TRBD1. The closer fit of TRBJ2-5 to the DNA end suggests the J call may be wrong. The CDR3 is made up of 16 amino acids. Germline V gene data show CDR1 as MNHEY and CDR2 as SMNVEV (reference sequence). The CDR3 region is CASSPSRAGGGETQYF. The DNA for the CDR3 is TGTGCCAGCAGTCCTTCTAGGGCAGGGGGTGGCGAGACCCAGTACTTC.

The chain couples TRBV6-1 to TRBJ2-1; 9 positions agree with TRBD1. The CDR3 loop spans 15 amino acids. Germline V CDR1 and CDR2: MNHNS, SASEGT. Trimming at V came to 5 bases and at J to 5 bases, leaving 7 bases not matched to a gene. For the CDR3, the DNA is TGTGCCAGCAGTCTCCGGGACAGGGATAACAATGAGCAGTTCTTC. Translation gives CASSLRDRDNNEQFF.

The chain links TRBV29-1 to TRBJ1-1; D possibly corresponds to TRBD1 (6 bases). The germline CDR1 and CDR2 sequences are SQVTM and ANQGSEA. V lost 5 bases, J lost 7 bases, and 11 bases lay in between. The CDR3 is 11 residues long. The CDR3 region is CSVLSGDEAFF. The CDR3 DNA sequence: TGCAGCGTTTTGTCAGGGGATGAAGCTTTCTTT.

The chain carries TRBV6-2 or TRBV6-3 and TRBJ2-1, with 12 bases identical to TRBD2. This CDR3 region has 15 residues. Germline V CDR1 and CDR2: MNHEY, SVGEGT. The V and J ends lost 5 bases and 10 bases, in that order; junction bases with no gene match: 9. The CDR3 region is CASSASGGALQEQFF. The DNA for the CDR3 is TGTGCCAGCAGTGCTAGCGGGGGGGCCCTTCAGGAGCAGTTCTTC.

The table lists this clonotype with a count of one. With a much larger clone just one base away, this may be a read error. The V and J genes are TRBV4-2 and TRBJ2-1, with a possible D match to TRBD2 (5 bases). There are 15 residues in the CDR3. Germline V CDR1 and CDR2: LGHNA, YNFKEQ. The CDR3 is CASSQEASSYKEQFF. Here the CDR3 DNA reads TGTGCCAGCAGCCAAGAGGCTAGCTCCTACAAGGAGCAGTTCTTC.

CDR3: CSHQGPDYGYTF. In DNA, the CDR3 is TGCAGCCACCAGGGTCCTGACTATGGCTACACCTTC. This chain links TRBV29-1 with TRBJ1-2, with D possibly TRBD1 on 5 matching bases. The V end was cut by 8 bases, the J end by 3 bases, with 13 bases between. The CDR3 spans 12 residues. The germline CDR1 and CDR2 sequences are SQVTM and ANQGSEA. Combining the CDR3 with reference TRBV29-1 and TRBJ1-2 gives the whole variable domain SAVISQKPSRDICQRGTSLTIQCQVDSQVTMMFWYRQQPGQSLTLIATANQGSEATYESGFVIDKFPISRPNLTFSTLTVSNMSPEDSSIYLCSHQGPDYGYTFGSGTRLTVV.

The rearrangement joins TRBV14 to TRBJ2-1; D call uncertain. CDR3 length equals 14 residues. V was cut by 2 bases and J by 5 bases, with 10 bases left in between. Germline lookup yields CDR1 SGHDN and CDR2 FVKESK. CDR3 in amino acids: CASSQLGYDNEQFF. The CDR3 bases are TGTGCCAGCAGCCAATTGGGTTACGACAATGAGCAGTTCTTC.

This chain links TRBV29-1 with TRBJ2-1; tentative D call: TRBD2 (6 bases). CDR3 length: 14 residues. CDR1 SQVTM and CDR2 ANQGSEA come from the germline V gene. Trimming took off 7 bases at V and 4 bases at J, with 17 bases between the two ends. In DNA form, the CDR3 reads TGCAGCGGCGATCCGGGGGTGGGTTACAATGAGCAGTTCTTC. Its protein product is CSGDPGVGYNEQFF.

The V gene is TRBV20-1, the J gene TRBJ2-7; D is perhaps TRBD1 (6 bases). Trimming pared 4 bases from V and 1 base from J, leaving 14 bases between. The CDR3 extends over 14 amino acids. Germline lookup yields CDR1 DFQATT and CDR2 SNEGSKA (reference sequence). CDR3 nucleotide sequence: TGCAGTGCTACCGACAGGCGCACTTCCTACGAGCAGTACTTC. Translating gives CSATDRRTSYEQYF.